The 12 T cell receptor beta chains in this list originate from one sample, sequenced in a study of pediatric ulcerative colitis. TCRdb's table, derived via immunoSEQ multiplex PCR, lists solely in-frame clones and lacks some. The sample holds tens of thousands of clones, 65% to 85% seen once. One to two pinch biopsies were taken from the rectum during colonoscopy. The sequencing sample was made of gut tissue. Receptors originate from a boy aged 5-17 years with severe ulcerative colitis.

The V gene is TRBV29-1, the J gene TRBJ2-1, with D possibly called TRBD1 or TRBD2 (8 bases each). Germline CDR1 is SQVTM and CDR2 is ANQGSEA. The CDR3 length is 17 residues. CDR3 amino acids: CSAGGSSGTRNYNEQFF. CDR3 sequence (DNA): TGCAGTGCAGGGGGCTCTTCCGGGACTAGAAATTACAATGAGCAGTTCTTC.

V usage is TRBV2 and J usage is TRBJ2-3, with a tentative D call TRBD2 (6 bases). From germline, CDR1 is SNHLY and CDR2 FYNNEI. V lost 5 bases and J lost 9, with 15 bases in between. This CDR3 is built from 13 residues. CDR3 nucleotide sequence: TGTGCCAGCAGTTTGACGGGGGTGCGCACGCAGTATTTT. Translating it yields CASSLTGVRTQYF.

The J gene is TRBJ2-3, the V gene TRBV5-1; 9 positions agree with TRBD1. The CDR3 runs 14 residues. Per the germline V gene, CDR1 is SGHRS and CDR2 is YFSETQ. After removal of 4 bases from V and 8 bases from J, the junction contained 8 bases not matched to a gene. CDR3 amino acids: CASSMRTGEGTQYF. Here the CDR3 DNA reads TGCGCCAGCAGCATGCGGACAGGGGAGGGTACGCAGTATTTT. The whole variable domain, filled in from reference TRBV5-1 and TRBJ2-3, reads KAGVTQTPRYLIKTRGQQVTLSCSPISGHRSVSWYQQTPGQGLQFLFEYFSETQRNKGNFPGRFSGRQFSNSRSEMNVSTLELGDSALYLCASSMRTGEGTQYFGPGTRLTVL.

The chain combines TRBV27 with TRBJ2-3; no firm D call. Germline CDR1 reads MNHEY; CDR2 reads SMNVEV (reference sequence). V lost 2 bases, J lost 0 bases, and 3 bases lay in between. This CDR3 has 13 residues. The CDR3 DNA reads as TGTGCCAGCAGTTTAGGTAGCACAGATACGCAGTATTTT. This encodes CASSLGSTDTQYF.

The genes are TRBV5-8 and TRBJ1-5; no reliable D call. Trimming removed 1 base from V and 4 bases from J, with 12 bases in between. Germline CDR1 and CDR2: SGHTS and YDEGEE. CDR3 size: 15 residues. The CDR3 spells CASSLHSTANQPQHF. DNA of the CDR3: TGTGCCAGCAGCTTGCACAGCACAGCAAATCAGCCCCAGCATTTT.

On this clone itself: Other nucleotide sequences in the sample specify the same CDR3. The CDR3 is CASSNRGSNQPQHF. DNA for the CDR3: TGTGCCAGCAGCAACAGGGGAAGCAATCAGCCCCAGCATTTT. This sequence joins TRBV5-4 and TRBJ1-5, with 7 bases matching TRBD1. J was trimmed by 1 base and V by 4 bases; bases with no gene match: 2. CDR1 and CDR2 from the germline V gene are SGHNT and YYREEE (reference sequence). The CDR3 spans 14 residues.

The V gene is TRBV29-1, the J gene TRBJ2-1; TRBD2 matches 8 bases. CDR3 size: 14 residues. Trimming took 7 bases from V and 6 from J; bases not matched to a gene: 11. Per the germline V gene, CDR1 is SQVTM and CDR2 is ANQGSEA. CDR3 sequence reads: CSARGGSKINEQFF. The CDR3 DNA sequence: TGCAGCGCTCGGGGGGGGTCTAAAATCAATGAGCAGTTCTTC.

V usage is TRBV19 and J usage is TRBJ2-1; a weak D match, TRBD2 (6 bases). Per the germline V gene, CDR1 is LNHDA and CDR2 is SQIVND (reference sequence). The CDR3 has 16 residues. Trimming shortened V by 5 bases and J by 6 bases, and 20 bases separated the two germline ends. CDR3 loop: CASSVPLGGGGNEQFF. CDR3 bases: TGTGCCAGTAGTGTCCCTTTGGGTGGGGGAGGCAATGAGCAGTTCTTC.

In DNA, the CDR3 is TGTGCCAGCAGTTTAGGACTAGCGGGGGTAAGCACAGATACGCAGTATTTT. The encoded protein is CASSLGLAGVSTDTQYF. The chain recombines TRBV28 with TRBJ2-3, with TRBD2 identical over 13 bases. The germline V gene has CDR1 MDHEN and CDR2 SYDVKM. V dropped 2 bases and J dropped 0; count of bases not matched to a gene: 2. This CDR3 has 17 amino acids.

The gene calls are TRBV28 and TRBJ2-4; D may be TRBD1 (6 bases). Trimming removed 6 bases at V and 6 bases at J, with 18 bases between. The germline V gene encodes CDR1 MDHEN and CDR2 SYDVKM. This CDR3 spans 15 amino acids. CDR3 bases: TGTGCCAGCAGCCCCGGGAAGGGACACCCAAACATTCAGTACTTC. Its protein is CASSPGKGHPNIQYF.

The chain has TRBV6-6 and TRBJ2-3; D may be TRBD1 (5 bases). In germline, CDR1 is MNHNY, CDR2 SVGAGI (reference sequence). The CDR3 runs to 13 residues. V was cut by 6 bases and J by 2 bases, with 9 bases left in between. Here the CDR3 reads CASRRQNTDTQYF. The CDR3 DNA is TGTGCCAGCAGAAGACAGAACACAGATACGCAGTATTTT.

The CDR3 sequence: CASSTLETQYF. CDR3 DNA sequence: TGTGCCAGCAGTACTTTAGAGACCCAGTACTTC. The rearrangement links TRBV6-6 to TRBJ2-5; D remains unclear. Trimming pared 5 bases from V and 4 bases from J, leaving 5 bases between. The CDR3 runs to 11 residues. Germline V CDR1 and CDR2: MNHNY, SVGAGI (reference sequence).